These 20 T cell receptor beta chains came from one sample sequenced in a study of Graves' ophthalmopathy and Graves' hyperthyroidism. For repertoire sequencing, the TCR beta CDR3 regions were amplified from RNA transcripts. First-round RT-PCR employed HTBI primers, with a second-round multiplex PCR after it. Using its own MiXCR run on the multiplex PCR reads, TCRdb lists one record per CDR3 protein. The profile shows 300,000 or so distinct CDR3 sequences, roughly 15% of them singletons. Sequenced material: peripheral blood. Receptors originate from an adult man with Graves' ophthalmopathy.

A word on this clonotype: Compared with germline, one end of the junction differs, possibly owing to a read error. The genes are TRBV6-1 and TRBJ1-2; weak D call: TRBD1 (5 bases). The CDR3 contains 14 residues. Germline V lookup: CDR1 MNHNS, CDR2 SASEGT. The CDR3 DNA reads as TGTGCCAGCAGAGCTTGGGACGGACACTATGGCTACATCTTC. Its protein is CASRAWDGHYGYIF.

This clonotype was recorded many times. The chain has TRBV6-1 and TRBJ2-6, with no clear D. This CDR3 is built from 14 residues. Germline CDR1 reads MNHNS; CDR2 reads SASEGT. The V end was cut by 6 bases, the J end by 6 bases, with 12 bases between. DNA for the CDR3: TGTGCCAGCAGCGAGGCACGGAAGGCCAACGTCCTGACTTTC. Its translation is CASSEARKANVLTF.

The chain recombines TRBV6-2 or TRBV6-3 with TRBJ2-5, with 7 bases aligning to TRBD2. The J call may be incorrect, as the DNA end agrees better with TRBJ2-7. Germline CDR1 MNHEY, CDR2 SVGEGT. The CDR3 contains 14 residues. CDR3 DNA: TGTGCCAGCAGTTTGGCGGGAGCGTGGTACGAGCAGTACTTC. This sequence encodes CASSLAGAWYEQYF.

This clonotype was recorded at least ten times. The V gene is TRBV5-4, the J gene TRBJ1-2, with TRBD1 identical over 9 bases. V shed 1 base, J shed 8 bases, and the junction held 9 bases outside the gene matches. Germline CDR1 reads SGHNT; CDR2 reads YYREEE (reference sequence). The CDR3 covers 15 residues. The CDR3 nucleotides read TGTGCCAGCAGCTTGCCACAGGGGGCGATGTGGGGCTACACCTTC. Translating it yields CASSLPQGAMWGYTF.

Many counts were recorded for this clonotype. J is TRBJ2-2 and V is TRBV2, with D hard to call. The CDR3 is made up of 15 amino acids. Germline CDR1 SNHLY, CDR2 FYNNEI. Between the trimmed V and J ends, which lost 1 base and 0 bases, there was a span of 6 bases. CDR3 nucleotide sequence: TGTGCCAGCAGTGAAGGGAGACCGAACACCGGGGAGCTGTTTTTT. This translates into CASSEGRPNTGELFF.

The chain is built from TRBV7-6 and TRBJ2-7; 7 bases line up with TRBD1. There are 19 residues in the CDR3. CDR1 and CDR2 from the germline V gene are SGHVS and FNYEAQ. V was pared by 4 bases and J by 3 bases, with 21 bases of the junction left unmatched. The CDR3 spells CASSSSDTTGTAAYYEQYF. DNA for the CDR3: TGTGCCAGCAGCTCGTCGGATACTACCGGGACAGCGGCTTACTACGAGCAGTACTTC.

This clonotype came up many times. The rearrangement joins TRBV6-1 to TRBJ1-2; TRBD1 might be the D (6 bases). Trimming removed 1 base from V and 8 bases from J, with 11 bases in between. The CDR3 length is 13 residues. Germline loops: CDR1 MNHNS, CDR2 SASEGT. The CDR3 bases are TGTGCCAGCAGTGAAGGGGGGACAATCGGCTACACCTTC. Protein product: CASSEGGTIGYTF.

This clonotype was seen at least ten times. This chain links TRBV19 with TRBJ1-1; D is unclear. V gave up 1 base and J gave up 5 bases, with 11 bases separating them. Germline-derived CDR1 and CDR2 are LNHDA and SQIVND (reference sequence). The CDR3 covers 14 residues. DNA of the CDR3: TGTGCCAGTAGTATAGGGGGAGAGAGAACTGAAGCTTTCTTT. Its protein product is CASSIGGERTEAFF.

The chain has TRBV4-1 and TRBJ1-1; D call uncertain. This CDR3 spans 17 amino acids. Deletions cut 0 bases from V and 0 bases from J, with 14 bases between. Germline CDR1 and CDR2: MGHRA and YSYEKL. CDR3 coding DNA: TGCGCCAGCAGCCAAGAAGGAGGACGGTTGATGAACACTGAAGCTTTCTTT. Protein product: CASSQEGGRLMNTEAFF.

This clonotype was picked up many times. The gene calls are TRBV9 and TRBJ2-5; D unclear. Germline lookup yields CDR1 SGDLS and CDR2 YYNGEE. Between the trimmed V and J ends, which lost 4 bases and 1 base, there was a span of 11 bases. This CDR3 is built from 14 residues. The CDR3 region is CASSPRELQETQYF. The CDR3 DNA is TGTGCCAGCAGCCCTAGAGAACTCCAAGAGACCCAGTACTTC.

At least ten counts were recorded for this clonotype. The chain is built from TRBV18 and TRBJ1-2; 7 bases are shared with TRBD1. The CDR3 length is 14 residues. The J segment lost 4 bases and the V segment lost 5 bases, leaving 7 bases of the junction unmatched. Germline CDR1 and CDR2: KGHSH and LQKENI. CDR3 loop: CASSGSGTVYGYTF. In DNA, the CDR3 is TGTGCCAGCTCAGGCTCTGGGACAGTCTATGGCTACACCTTC.

This clonotype occurred many times. The genes are TRBV28 and TRBJ2-1; 7 bases fit TRBD2. J gave up 11 bases and V 5 bases, and 6 bases lay outside the gene matches. This CDR3 comprises 12 residues. Per the germline V gene, CDR1 is MDHEN and CDR2 is SYDVKM. CDR3 in DNA: TGTGCCAGCAGTCCACCGGGACTACAGCAGTTCTTC. It encodes CASSPPGLQQFF. The entire variable domain, with the rest obtained from reference TRBV28 and TRBJ2-1, is as follows: DVKVTQSSRYLVKRTGEKVFLECVQDMDHENMFWYRQDPGLGLRLIYFSYDVKMKEKGDIPEGYSVSREKKERFSLILESASTNQTSMYLCASSPPGLQQFFGPGTRLTVL.

This clonotype was picked up many times. This chain joins TRBV18 and TRBJ1-5; 7 nucleotides match TRBD1. Germline loops: CDR1 KGHSH, CDR2 LQKENI. Trimming cost V 1 base and J 2 bases; bases outside gene matches: 2. This CDR3 is built from 15 residues. The CDR3 sequence: CASSPLGTGNQPQHF. For the CDR3, the DNA is TGTGCCAGCTCACCACTAGGGACAGGCAATCAGCCCCAGCATTTT.

This clonotype was detected many times. The chain couples TRBV12-3 or TRBV12-4 to TRBJ2-5; perhaps D is TRBD1 or TRBD2 (6 bases each). The CDR3 consists of 15 residues. V was pared by 6 bases and J by 5 bases, with 19 bases between. For the CDR3, the DNA is TGTGCCAGCAGGGTGGACAGAGTTGGGGGGGAGACCCAGTACTTC. Residues: CASRVDRVGGETQYF.

Worth noting for this clonotype: This may be a read error: a much more frequent sequence differs by one nucleotide. The chain links TRBV27 to TRBJ1-1; D is uncertain. The germline CDR1 and CDR2 sequences are MNHEY and SMNVEV (reference sequence). Deletions cut 4 bases from V and 6 bases from J, with 9 bases between. The CDR3 is 12 residues long. The CDR3 nucleotides are TGTGCCAGCAGTTCTGTTGGGTCTGAAGCTTTCTTT. It encodes CASSSVGSEAFF.

The table lists this clonotype with many counts. The V call is TRBV2, the J call TRBJ2-5; 12 bases are a match to TRBD2. J was trimmed by 5 bases and V by 8 bases; bases with no gene match: 12. The germline V gene encodes CDR1 SNHLY and CDR2 FYNNEI. The CDR3 length is 16 residues. CDR3 amino acids: CASPERRLAGGETQYF. The DNA for the CDR3 is TGTGCCAGCCCCGAACGCAGGCTAGCGGGGGGGGAGACCCAGTACTTC.

Ten or more counts support this clonotype. This chain uses TRBV12-3 or TRBV12-4 with TRBJ2-2; the D gene is possibly TRBD1 (5 bases). The CDR3 has 17 residues. V dropped 0 bases and J dropped 1 base, with 12 bases sitting between them. The CDR3 bases are TGTGCCAGCAGTTTAGCGCTTTTGACAGTGAACACCGGGGAGCTGTTTTTT. This gives the protein CASSLALLTVNTGELFF.

This clonotype was observed at least ten times. The chain employs TRBV19 and TRBJ2-5; D is unresolved. This CDR3 region has 13 residues. The V end lost 5 bases, the J end lost 5 bases, and 12 bases lay between the germline ends. CDR1 LNHDA and CDR2 SQIVND come from the germline V gene (reference sequence). The CDR3 here is CASSPLGGETQYF. The CDR3 region has the DNA TGTGCCAGTAGTCCCCTCGGCGGTGAGACCCAGTACTTC.

This clonotype was detected ten times or more. The chain recombines TRBV19 with TRBJ1-1; no clear D. This CDR3 spans 13 amino acids. Germline V lookup: CDR1 LNHDA, CDR2 SQIVND (reference sequence). Trimming took 1 base from V and 4 from J, leaving 7 bases between them. The CDR3 here is CASSIAPSTEAFF. Here the CDR3 DNA reads TGTGCCAGTAGTATAGCCCCCTCCACTGAAGCTTTCTTT.

In its sample, this clonotype was seen many times. This chain connects TRBV6-5 to TRBJ2-7; TRBD1 aligns across 7 bases. Per the germline V gene, CDR1 is MNHEY and CDR2 is SVGAGI. The CDR3 has 14 residues. V lost 6 bases to trimming and J lost 3 bases; unmatched junction nucleotides: 8. CDR3 bases: TGTGCCAGCAGAAGACAGGGTATCTTCTACGAGCAGTACTTC. Its translation is CASRRQGIFYEQYF.